This T cell receptor (beta chain) was captured by sequencing in a study of T cell repertoires in cytomegalovirus infection (dated by TCRdb to about 2019). Broadly, across the study: The HLA type of each donor mattered for the analysis, because public TCR beta signatures pointed to carriage of CMV infection along with the matching HLA type.

Note on this clonotype: This clone's antigen is unknown. There are no base qualities to consult, and no much larger clone falls within one base.

The germline V gene (reference sequence) specifies DFQATT as CDR1 and SNEGSKA as CDR2. The CDR3, cysteine through phenylalanine, is 12 amino acids long. Only CDR3 DNA is held: 36 bases, read in frame from base 1. Germline trimming: 5 bases from V, 1 base from J; junction bases outside gene matches: 2. What the work shows at the level of the full study, not this receptor alone: Carriers of CMV infection plus the relevant HLA type were discriminated by the cumulative frequency of public TCR beta family members in the study cohort and in an independent roughly 380-donor cohort. The ex vivo response was dominated by HLA-C-restricted CMV-specific TCR beta clonotypes, which also provided the single most frequent clonotype in two of eight donors.

TCRdb shows the sequencer as Illumina HiSeq 1500. TCRdb reprocessed the public reads (quality trimming at Q25 with fastp, clone calling with MiXCR) and kept in-frame beta chains. Rows are unified per CDR3 protein, each entry keeping the most common DNA and genes. Within this sample are roughly 150,000 distinct CDR3 sequences, with less than 25% of them counted one time only. The top ten clones comprise around 9.9% of the sample. Rearrangement joined TRBV20-1 to TRBJ2-7; 7 bases in the middle match TRBD2. Sequenced material: PBMCs. The sequence came from a human donor in good health (CMV status not recorded). Some clones in this sample may be carry-over from other donors' samples. The DNA sequence reads TGCAGTGCTGAGGGAGGGTCCTACGAGCAGTACTTC. Protein translation: CSAEGGSYEQYF.